This TCR beta chain comes out of a study of blood T cell repertoires in COVID-19. Whole-study context: Sample material is recorded as cDNA or gDNA derived from T cells, B-cell-depleted T cells, or PBMCs.

TCRdb's table, derived via immunoSEQ multiplex PCR, lists solely in-frame clones and lacks some. This table has roughly 250,000 clones, roughly 89% appearing once. All enrollees were roughly 18 to 90 years old and from 20 to 30 US areas. This CDR3 is 13 amino acids long. Deletions cut 4 bases from V and 5 bases from J, with 11 bases between. Germline V gene data show CDR1 as MGHDK and CDR2 as SYGVNS. This chain uses TRBV25-1 with TRBJ1-1; TRBD1 is a possible D gene (5 bases). The TCR sequence derives from a woman aged 25-40 years with acute COVID-19. Sequencing used PBMCs or T cells enriched from blood (not recorded which). The CDR3 region is CASSGLAGTEAFF. In DNA, the CDR3 is TGTGCCAGCAGTGGTTTGGCAGGGACTGAAGCTTTCTTT.